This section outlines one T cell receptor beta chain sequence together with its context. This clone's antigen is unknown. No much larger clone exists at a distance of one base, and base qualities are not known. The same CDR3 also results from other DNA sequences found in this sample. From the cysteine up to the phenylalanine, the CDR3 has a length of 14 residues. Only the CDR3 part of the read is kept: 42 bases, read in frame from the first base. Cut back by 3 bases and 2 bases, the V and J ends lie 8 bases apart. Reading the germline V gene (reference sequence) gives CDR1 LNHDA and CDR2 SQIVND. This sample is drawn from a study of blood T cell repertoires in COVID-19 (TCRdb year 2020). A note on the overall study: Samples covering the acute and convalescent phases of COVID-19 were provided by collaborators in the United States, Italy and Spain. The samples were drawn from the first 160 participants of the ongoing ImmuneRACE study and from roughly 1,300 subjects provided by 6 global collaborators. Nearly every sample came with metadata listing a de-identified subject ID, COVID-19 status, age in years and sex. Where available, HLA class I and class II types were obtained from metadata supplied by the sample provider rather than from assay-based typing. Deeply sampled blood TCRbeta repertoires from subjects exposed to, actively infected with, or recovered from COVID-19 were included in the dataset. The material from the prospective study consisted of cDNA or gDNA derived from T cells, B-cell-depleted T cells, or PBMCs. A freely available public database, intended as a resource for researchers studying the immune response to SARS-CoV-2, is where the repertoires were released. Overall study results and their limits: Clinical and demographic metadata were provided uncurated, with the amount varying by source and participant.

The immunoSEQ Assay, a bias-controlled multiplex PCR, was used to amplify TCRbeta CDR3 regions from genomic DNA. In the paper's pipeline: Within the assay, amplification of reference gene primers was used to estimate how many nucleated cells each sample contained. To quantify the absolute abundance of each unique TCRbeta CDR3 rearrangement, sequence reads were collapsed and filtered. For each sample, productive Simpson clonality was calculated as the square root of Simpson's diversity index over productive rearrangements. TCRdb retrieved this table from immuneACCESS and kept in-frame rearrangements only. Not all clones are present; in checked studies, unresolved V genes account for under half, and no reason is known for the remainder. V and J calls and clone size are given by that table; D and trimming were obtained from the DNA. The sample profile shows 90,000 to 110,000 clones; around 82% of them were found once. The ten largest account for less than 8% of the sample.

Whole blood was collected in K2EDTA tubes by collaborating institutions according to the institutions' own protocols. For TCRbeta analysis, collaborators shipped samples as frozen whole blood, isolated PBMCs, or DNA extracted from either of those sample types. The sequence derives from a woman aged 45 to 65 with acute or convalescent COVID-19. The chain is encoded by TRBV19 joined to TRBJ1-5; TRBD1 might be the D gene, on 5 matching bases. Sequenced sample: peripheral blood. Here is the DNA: TGTGCCAGTAGTATTTTGACAGGCAATCAGCCCCAGCATTTT. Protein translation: CASSILTGNQPQHF.